This T cell receptor (beta chain) was identified in a study of T cells in Graves' hyperthyroidism and ophthalmopathy. Study-wide results and limits: Ophthalmopathy onset followed model prediction by a median approximately 5.9 months.

Remarks on this clonotype: Antigen specificity is unknown.

The J segment lost 1 base and the V segment lost 1 base, leaving 5 bases of the junction unmatched. This CDR3 has 19 residues. The germline V gene encodes CDR1 SGHAT and CDR2 FQNNGV. TCR beta CDR3 regions were amplified from RNA. First-round RT-PCR of the TCR CDR3 relied on the HTBI primer set. MiXCR, applied by TCRdb to the multiplex PCR reads, yields one record per CDR3 protein. The sample shows approximately 510,000 distinct CDR3 sequences, more than 20% of them seen only once. Sequencing used blood. This receptor was identified in a man younger than 35 with Graves' hyperthyroidism. This chain links TRBV11-2 with TRBJ2-2, with 14 bases lining up with TRBD2. The CDR3 here is CASSLVGLAGGGNTGELFF. DNA for the CDR3: TGTGCCAGCAGCTTAGTCGGACTAGCGGGAGGAGGGAACACCGGGGAGCTGTTTTTT.